This note documents a single TCR beta chain sequence. The source of the sample is a study of T cell responses to AZD1222 COVID-19 vaccine. Clones were read by immunoSEQ multiplex PCR, and TCRdb kept only the in-frame ones, dropping some. The repertoire consists of 90,000 to 120,000 clones, with more than 70% occurring once and the leading ten covering 5.5% to 8.5%. The germline CDR1 and CDR2 sequences are SGHNT and YENEEA. This CDR3 is built from 14 residues. The ends were cut back, 5 bases at V and 5 bases at J, with 12 bases in the middle. The genes are TRBV11-3 and TRBJ2-2; TRBD2 might be the D (5 bases). The sample in question was peripheral blood, obtained on day 0 of AZD1222 vaccination. This TCR was sampled from an adult in good health. The CDR3 loop reads CASSPKTRTGELFF. The CDR3 nucleotides read TGTGCCAGCAGCCCCAAAACTAGGACCGGGGAGCTGTTTTTT.